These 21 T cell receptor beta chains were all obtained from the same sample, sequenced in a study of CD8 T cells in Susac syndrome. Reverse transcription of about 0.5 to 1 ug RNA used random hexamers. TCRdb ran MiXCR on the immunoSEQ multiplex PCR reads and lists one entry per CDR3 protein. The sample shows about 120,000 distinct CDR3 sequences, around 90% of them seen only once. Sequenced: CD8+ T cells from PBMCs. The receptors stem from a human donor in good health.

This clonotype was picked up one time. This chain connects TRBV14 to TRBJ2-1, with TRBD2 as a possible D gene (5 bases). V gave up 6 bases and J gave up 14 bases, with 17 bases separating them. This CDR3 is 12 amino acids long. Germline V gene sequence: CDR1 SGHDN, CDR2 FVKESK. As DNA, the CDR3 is TGTGCCAGCAGAAGTCTCGGGGTAAGGAAGTTCTTC. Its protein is CASRSLGVRKFF.

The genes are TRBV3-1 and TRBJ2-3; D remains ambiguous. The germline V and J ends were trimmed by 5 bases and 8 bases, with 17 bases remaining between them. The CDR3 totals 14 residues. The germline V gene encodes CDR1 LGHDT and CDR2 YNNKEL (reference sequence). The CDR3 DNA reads TGTGCCAGCAGCACACGAATCGACGGCCCTACGCAGTATTTT. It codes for CASSTRIDGPTQYF.

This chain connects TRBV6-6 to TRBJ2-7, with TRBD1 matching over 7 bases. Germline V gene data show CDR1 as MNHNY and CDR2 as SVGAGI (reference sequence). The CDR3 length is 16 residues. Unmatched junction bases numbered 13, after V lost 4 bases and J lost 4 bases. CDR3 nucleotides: TGTGCCAGCAGTTTCACGGCCGGGACAGAAAGTTACGAGCAGTACTTC. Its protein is CASSFTAGTESYEQYF.

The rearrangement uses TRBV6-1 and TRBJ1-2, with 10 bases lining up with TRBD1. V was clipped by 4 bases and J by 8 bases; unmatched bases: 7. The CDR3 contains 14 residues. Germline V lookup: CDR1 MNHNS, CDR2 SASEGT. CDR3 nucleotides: TGTGCCAGCAGTGCATCGAGGACAGGGGGAGGCTACACCTTC. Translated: CASSASRTGGGYTF.

Here the CDR3 DNA reads TGCAGTGCTAGCGAGGCAGGGAGGTATACGCAGTATTTT. It translates to CSASEAGRYTQYF. The chain recombines TRBV20-1 with TRBJ2-3, with D maybe TRBD2 (6 bases). Germline CDR1 reads DFQATT; CDR2 reads SNEGSKA (reference sequence). The CDR3 contains 13 residues. V was cut by 3 bases and J by 7 bases, with 14 bases left in between.

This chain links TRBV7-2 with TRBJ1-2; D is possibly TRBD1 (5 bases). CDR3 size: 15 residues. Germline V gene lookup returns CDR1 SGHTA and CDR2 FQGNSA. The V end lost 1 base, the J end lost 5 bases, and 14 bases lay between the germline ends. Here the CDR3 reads CASSLGDGNSYGYTF. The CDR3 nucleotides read TGTGCCAGCAGCTTAGGGGACGGAAACTCTTATGGCTACACCTTC. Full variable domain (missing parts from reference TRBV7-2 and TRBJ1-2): GAGVSQSPSNKVTEKGKDVELRCDPISGHTALYWYRQSLGQGLEFLIYFQGNSAPDKSGLPSDRFSAERTGGSVSTLTIQRTQQEDSAVYLCASSLGDGNSYGYTFGSGTRLTVV.

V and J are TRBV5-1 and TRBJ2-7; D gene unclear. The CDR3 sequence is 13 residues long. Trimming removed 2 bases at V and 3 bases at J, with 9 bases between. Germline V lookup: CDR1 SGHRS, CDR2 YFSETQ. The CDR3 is CASSFSERYEQYF. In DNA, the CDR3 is TGCGCCAGCAGCTTTTCAGAGCGCTACGAGCAGTACTTC.

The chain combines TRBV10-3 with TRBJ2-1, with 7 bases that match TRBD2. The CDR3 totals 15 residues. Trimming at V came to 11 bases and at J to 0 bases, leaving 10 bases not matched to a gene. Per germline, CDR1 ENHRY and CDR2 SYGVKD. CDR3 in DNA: TGTGCCTCCCGAGGGCGGGAGAGCTCCTACAATGAGCAGTTCTTC. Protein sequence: CASRGRESSYNEQFF.

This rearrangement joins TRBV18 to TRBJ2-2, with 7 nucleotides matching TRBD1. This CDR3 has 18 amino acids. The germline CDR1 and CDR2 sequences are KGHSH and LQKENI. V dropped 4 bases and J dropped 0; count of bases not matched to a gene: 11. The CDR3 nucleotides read TGTGCCAGCTCACGACGGGACAGCCACCCTACGAACACCGGGGAGCTGTTTTTT. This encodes CASSRRDSHPTNTGELFF.

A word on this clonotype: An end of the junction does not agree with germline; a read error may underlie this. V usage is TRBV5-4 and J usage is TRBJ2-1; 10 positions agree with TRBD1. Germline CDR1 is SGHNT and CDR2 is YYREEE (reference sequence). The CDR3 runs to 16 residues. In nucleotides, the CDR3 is TGTGCCAGCACCTTGAGTGGGACAGGGGTTCTCGGTGAGCAGTTCTTC. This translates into CASTLSGTGVLGEQFF.

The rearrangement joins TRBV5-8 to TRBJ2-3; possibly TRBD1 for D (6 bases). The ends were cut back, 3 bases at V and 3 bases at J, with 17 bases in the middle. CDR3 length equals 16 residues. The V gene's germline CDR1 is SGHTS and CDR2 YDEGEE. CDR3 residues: CASSSRNRAGTDTQYF. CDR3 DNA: TGTGCCAGCAGCTCCAGAAACAGGGCTGGTACAGATACGCAGTATTTT. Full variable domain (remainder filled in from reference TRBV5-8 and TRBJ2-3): EAGVTQSPTHLIKTRGQQATLRCSPISGHTSVYWYQQALGLGLQFLLWYDEGEERNRGNFPPRFSGRQFPNYSSELNVNALELEDSALYLCASSSRNRAGTDTQYFGPGTRLTVL.

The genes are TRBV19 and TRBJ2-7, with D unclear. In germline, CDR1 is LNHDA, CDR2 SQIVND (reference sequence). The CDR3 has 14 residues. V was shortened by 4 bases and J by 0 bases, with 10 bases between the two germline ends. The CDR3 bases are TGTGCCAGTAGTAGGTCAGCTATCTCCTACGAGCAGTACTTC. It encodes CASSRSAISYEQYF.

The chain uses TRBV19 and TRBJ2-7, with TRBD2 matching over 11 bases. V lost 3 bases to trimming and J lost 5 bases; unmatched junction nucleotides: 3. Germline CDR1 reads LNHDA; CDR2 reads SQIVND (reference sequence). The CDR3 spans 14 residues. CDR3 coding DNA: TGTGCCAGTAGTATCACTAGCGGGAGCCACGAGCAGTACTTC. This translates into CASSITSGSHEQYF.

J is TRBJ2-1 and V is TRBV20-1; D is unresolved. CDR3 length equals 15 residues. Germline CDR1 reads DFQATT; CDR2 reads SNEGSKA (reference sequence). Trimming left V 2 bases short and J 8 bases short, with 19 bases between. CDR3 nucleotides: TGCAGTGCTAGATCATTTGGGCTCCCCAACGATGAGCAGTTCTTC. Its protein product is CSARSFGLPNDEQFF.

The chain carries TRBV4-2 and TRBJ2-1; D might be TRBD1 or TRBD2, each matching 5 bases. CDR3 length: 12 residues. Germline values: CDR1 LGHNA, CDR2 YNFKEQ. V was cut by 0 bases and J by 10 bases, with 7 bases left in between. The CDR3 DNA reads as TGTGCCAGCAGCCAAGACCGGGGCGAGCAGTTCTTC. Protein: CASSQDRGEQFF.

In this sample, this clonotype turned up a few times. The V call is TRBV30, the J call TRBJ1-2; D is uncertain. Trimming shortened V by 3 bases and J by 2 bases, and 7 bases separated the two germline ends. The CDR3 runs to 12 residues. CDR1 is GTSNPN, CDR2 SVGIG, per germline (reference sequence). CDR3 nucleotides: TGTGCCTGGAGCCCGGGGAACTATGGCTACACCTTC. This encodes CAWSPGNYGYTF. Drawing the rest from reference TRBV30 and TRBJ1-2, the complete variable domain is SQTIHQWPATLVQPVGSPLSLECTVEGTSNPNLYWYRQAAGRGLQLLFYSVGIGQISSEVPQNLSASRPQDRQFILSSKKLLLSDSGFYLCAWSPGNYGYTFGSGTRLTVV.

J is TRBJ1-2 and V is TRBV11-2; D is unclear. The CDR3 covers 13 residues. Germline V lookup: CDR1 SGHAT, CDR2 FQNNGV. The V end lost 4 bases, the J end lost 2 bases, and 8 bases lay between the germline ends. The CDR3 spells CASSSTLNYGYTF. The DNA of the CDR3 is TGTGCCAGCAGCTCGACCTTGAACTATGGCTACACCTTC.

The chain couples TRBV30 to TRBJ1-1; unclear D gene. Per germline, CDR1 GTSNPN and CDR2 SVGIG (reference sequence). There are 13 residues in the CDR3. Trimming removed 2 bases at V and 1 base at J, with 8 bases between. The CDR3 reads CAWSWQRNTEAFF. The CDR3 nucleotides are TGTGCCTGGAGTTGGCAGCGGAACACTGAAGCTTTCTTT.

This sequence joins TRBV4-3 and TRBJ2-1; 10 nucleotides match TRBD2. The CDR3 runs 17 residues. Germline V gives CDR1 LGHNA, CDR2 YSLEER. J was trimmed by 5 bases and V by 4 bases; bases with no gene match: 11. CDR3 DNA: TGCGCCAGCAGCCCAAAACCTCGGACTAGCGGCCACAATGAGCAGTTCTTC. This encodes CASSPKPRTSGHNEQFF.

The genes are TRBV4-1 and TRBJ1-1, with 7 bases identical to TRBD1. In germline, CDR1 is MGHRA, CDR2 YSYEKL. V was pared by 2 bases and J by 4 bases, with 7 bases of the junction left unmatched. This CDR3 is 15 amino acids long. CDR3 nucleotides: TGCGCCAGCAGCCAATCTTACAGGGGAAGCACTGAAGCTTTCTTT. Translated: CASSQSYRGSTEAFF.

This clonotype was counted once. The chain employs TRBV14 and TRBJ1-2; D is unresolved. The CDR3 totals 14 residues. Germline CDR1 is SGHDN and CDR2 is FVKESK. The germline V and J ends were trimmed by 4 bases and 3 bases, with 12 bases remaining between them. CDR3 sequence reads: CASSRRTVYYGYTF. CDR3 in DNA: TGTGCCAGCAGCCGCCGAACAGTTTACTATGGCTACACCTTC.